The source of this TCR beta chain is a study of CD8+ T cells in alopecia areata. Overall study: Grafting placed skin from roughly 6-13-month-old C3H/HeJ donors with spontaneous alopecia onto approximately 6-11-week-old female C3H/HeJ mice.

The sorting of pooled cutaneous lymph node cells relied on CD4, CD8alpha, NKG2D, NKG2ACE and other markers. Details on this clone: Gene names are the mouse ones. The read ends 4 residues early relative to the CDR3; the germline J gene fills the gap. The sample contains more than one DNA sequence encoding this CDR3.

RNA, once extracted, was reverse transcribed into cDNA for use as the sequencing template. Sequenced by immunoSEQ multiplex PCR; TCRdb stores in-frame clones only, minus some. The sample has about 270,000 clones, none seen only once. The CDR3 consists of 14 residues. Trimming took off 3 bases at V and 0 bases at J, with 7 bases between the two ends. Germline V gene sequence: CDR1 LGHDT, CDR2 YNNKQL (reference sequence). This chain links TRBV4 with TRBJ2-3, with TRBD2 as a possible D gene (6 bases). The sample consisted of CD4+ T cells sorted from a lymph node. The source of this sequence is a C3H/HeJ mouse with alopecia areata. The strain's MHC type: H2-k. The CDR3 loop reads CASSYWGSAETLYF. The sequenced part of the CDR3 DNA is TGTGCCAGCAGCTATTGGGGGAGTGCAGAA.